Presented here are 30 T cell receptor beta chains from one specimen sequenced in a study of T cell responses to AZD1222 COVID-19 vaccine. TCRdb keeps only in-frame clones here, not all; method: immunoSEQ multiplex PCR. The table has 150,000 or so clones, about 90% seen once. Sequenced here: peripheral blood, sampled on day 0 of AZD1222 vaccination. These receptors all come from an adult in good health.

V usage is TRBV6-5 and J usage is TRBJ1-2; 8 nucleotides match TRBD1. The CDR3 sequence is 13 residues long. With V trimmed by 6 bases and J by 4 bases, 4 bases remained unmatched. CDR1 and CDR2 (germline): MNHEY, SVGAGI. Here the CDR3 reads CASRFDRGYGYTF. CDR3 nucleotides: TGTGCCAGCAGATTCGACAGGGGCTATGGCTACACCTTC.

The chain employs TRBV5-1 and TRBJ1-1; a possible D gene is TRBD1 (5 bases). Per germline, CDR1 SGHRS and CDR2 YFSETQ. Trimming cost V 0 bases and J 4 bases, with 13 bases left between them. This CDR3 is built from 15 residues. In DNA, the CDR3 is TGCGCCAGCAGCTTGGATGGTGGGGCACGCACTGAAGCTTTCTTT. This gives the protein CASSLDGGARTEAFF.

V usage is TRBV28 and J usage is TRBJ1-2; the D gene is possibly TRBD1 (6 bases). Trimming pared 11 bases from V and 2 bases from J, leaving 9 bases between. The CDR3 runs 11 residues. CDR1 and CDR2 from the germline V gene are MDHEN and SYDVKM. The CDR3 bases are TGTGCCGTAACAGGGAACTATGGCTACACCTTC. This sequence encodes CAVTGNYGYTF.

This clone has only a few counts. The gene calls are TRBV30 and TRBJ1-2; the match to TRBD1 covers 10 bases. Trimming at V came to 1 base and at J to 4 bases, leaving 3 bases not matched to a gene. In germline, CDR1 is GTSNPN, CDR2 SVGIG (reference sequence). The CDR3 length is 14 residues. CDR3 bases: TGTGCCTGGAGTGCGGGACAGGGGCCCTATGGCTACACCTTC. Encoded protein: CAWSAGQGPYGYTF.

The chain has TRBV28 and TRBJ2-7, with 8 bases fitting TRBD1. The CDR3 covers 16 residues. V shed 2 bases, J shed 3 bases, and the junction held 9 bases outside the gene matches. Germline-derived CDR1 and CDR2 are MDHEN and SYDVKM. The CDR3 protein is CASSLSGQGKGYEQYF. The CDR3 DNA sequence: TGTGCCAGCAGTTTAAGTGGACAGGGAAAGGGCTACGAGCAGTACTTC.

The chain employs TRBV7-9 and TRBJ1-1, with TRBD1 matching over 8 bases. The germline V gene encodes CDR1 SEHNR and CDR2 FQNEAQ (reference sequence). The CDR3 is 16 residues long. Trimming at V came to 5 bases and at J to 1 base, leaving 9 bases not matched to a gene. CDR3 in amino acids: CASSQVDRGSNTEAFF. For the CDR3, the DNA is TGTGCCAGCAGCCAAGTCGACAGGGGTTCGAACACTGAAGCTTTCTTT.

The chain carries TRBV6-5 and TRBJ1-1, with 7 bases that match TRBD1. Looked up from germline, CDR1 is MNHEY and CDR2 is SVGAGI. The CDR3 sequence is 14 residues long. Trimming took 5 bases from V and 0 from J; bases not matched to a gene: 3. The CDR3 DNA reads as TGTGCCAGCAGTCCGGACAGGTTGAACACTGAAGCTTTCTTT. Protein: CASSPDRLNTEAFF.

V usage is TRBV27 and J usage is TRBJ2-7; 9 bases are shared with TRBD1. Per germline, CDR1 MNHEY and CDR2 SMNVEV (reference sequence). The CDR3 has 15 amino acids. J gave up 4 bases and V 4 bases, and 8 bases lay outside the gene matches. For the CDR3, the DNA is TGTGCCAGCAGTTCCGGACAGGGGTTTGGGTACGAGCAGTACTTC. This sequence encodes CASSSGQGFGYEQYF.

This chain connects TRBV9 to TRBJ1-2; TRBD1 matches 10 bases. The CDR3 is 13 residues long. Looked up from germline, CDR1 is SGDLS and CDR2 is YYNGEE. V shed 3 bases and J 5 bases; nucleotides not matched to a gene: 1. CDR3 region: CASSEGQGYGYTF. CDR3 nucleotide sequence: TGTGCCAGCAGCGAGGGACAGGGGTATGGCTACACCTTC.

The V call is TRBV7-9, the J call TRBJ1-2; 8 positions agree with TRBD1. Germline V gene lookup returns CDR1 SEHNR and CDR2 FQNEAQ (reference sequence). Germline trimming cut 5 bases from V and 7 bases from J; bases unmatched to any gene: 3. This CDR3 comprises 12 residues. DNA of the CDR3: TGTGCCAGCAGCCACGGGACAGGTGGCTACACCTTC. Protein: CASSHGTGGYTF.

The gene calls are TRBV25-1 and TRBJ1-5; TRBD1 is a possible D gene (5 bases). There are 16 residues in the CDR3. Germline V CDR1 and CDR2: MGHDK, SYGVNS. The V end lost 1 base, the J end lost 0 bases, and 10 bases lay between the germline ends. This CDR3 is CASSESRRDSNQPQHF. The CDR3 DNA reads TGTGCCAGCAGTGAATCACGCAGGGATAGCAATCAGCCCCAGCATTTT.

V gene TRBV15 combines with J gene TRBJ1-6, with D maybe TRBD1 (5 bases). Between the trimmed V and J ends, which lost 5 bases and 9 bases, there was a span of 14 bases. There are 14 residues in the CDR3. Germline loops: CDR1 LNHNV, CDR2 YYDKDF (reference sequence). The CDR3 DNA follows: TGTGCCACCAGCGGACATCTGCGGGGTTCACCCCTCCACTTT. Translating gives CATSGHLRGSPLHF.

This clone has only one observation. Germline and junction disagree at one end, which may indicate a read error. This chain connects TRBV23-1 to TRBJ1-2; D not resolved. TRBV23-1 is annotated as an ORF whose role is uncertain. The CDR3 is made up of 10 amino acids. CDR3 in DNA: TGCGCCAGCAGTCAATCTGTAGAACACTTC. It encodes CASSQSVEHF.

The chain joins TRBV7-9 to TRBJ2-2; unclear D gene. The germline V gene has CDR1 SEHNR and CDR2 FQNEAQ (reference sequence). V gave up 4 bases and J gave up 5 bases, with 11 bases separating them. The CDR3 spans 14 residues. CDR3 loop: CASSSRARTGELFF. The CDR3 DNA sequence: TGTGCCAGCAGCTCTAGGGCCCGGACCGGGGAGCTGTTTTTT.

CDR3 residues: CASDLYGYTF. In DNA form, the CDR3 reads TGTGCCTCGGACCTCTATGGCTACACCTTC. The V call is TRBV30, the J call TRBJ1-2; D gene uncertain. The CDR3 runs to 10 residues. In germline, CDR1 is GTSNPN, CDR2 SVGIG (reference sequence). V was trimmed by 7 bases and J by 4 bases, leaving 7 bases between them.

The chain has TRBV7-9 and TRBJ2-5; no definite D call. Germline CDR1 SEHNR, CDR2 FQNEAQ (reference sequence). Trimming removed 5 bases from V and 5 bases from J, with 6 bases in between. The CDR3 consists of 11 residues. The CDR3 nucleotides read TGTGCCAGCAGCAAAAGGGAGACCCAGTACTTC. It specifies CASSKRETQYF.

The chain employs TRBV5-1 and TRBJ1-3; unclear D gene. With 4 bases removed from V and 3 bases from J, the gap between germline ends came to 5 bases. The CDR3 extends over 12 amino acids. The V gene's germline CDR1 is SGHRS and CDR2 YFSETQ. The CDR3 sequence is CASSPDGNTIYF. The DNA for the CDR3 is TGCGCCAGCAGCCCTGATGGAAACACCATATATTTT.

CDR3 DNA: TGTGCCAGCAGTCAGGGGGCCAGGGAGCTGTTTTTT. It is translated as CASSQGARELFF. The J gene is TRBJ2-2, the V gene TRBV12-3 or TRBV12-4; 8 bases are shared with TRBD1. The CDR3 totals 12 residues. Trimming at V came to 5 bases and at J to 9 bases, leaving 2 bases not matched to a gene.

CDR3 sequence: CASSFDPGPNEKLFF. Written as DNA, the CDR3 is TGTGCCAGCAGCTTCGACCCGGGGCCCAATGAAAAACTGTTTTTT. The rearrangement joins TRBV7-8 to TRBJ1-4; D might be TRBD1 (5 bases). Trimming shortened V by 3 bases and J by 5 bases, and 13 bases separated the two germline ends. Per the germline V gene, CDR1 is SGHVS and CDR2 is FQNEAQ. The CDR3 loop spans 15 amino acids.

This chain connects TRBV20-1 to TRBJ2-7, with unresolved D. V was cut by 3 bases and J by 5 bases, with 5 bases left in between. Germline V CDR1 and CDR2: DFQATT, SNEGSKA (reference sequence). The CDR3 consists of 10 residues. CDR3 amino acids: CSARVHEQYF. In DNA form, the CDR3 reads TGCAGTGCTAGGGTCCACGAGCAGTACTTC.

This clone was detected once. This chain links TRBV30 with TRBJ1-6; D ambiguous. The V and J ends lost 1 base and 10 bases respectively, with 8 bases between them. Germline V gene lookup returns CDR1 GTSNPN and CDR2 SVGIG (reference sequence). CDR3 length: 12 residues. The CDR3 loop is CAWSAGRSPLHF. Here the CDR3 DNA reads TGTGCCTGGAGTGCCGGCCGCTCACCCCTCCACTTT.

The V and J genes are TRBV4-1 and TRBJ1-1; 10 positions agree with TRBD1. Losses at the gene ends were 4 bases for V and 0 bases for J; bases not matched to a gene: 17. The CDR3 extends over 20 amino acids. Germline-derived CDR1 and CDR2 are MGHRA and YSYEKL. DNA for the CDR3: TGCGCCAGCAGCCTGGGGACAGGGGAAGTTATTAGGGGACTGAACACTGAAGCTTTCTTT. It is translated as CASSLGTGEVIRGLNTEAFF.

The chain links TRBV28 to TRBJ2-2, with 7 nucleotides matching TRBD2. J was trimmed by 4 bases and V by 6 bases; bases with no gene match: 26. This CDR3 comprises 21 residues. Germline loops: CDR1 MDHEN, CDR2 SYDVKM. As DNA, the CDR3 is TGTGCCAGCAGCCTGGGGGAAAGACTAGCACCACCACCAAAGGGCACCGGGGAGCTGTTTTTT. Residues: CASSLGERLAPPPKGTGELFF.

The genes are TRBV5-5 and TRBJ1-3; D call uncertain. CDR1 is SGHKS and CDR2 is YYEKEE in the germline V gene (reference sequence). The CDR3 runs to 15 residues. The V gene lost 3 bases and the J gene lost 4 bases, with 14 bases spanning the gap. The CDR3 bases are TGTGCCAGCAGCTCCCTGGGAGGAGCCGGAAACACCATATATTTT. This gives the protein CASSSLGGAGNTIYF.

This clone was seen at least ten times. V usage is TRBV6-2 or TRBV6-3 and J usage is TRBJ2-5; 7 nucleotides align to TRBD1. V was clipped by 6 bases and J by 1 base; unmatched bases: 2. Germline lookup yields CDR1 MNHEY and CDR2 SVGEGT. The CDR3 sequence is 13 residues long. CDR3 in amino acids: CASSGTAQETQYF. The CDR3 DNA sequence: TGTGCCAGCAGCGGGACAGCCCAAGAGACCCAGTACTTC.

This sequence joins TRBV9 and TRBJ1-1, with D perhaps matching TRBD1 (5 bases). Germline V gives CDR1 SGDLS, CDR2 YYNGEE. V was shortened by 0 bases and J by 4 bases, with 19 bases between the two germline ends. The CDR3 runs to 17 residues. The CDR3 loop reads CASSVGGPGRGSTEAFF. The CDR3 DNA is TGTGCCAGCAGCGTAGGAGGGCCAGGGCGAGGGAGCACTGAAGCTTTCTTT. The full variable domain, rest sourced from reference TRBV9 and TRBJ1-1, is DSGVTQTPKHLITATGQRVTLRCSPRSGDLSVYWYQQSLDQGLQFLIQYYNGEERAKGNILERFSAQQFPDLHSELNLSSLELGDSALYFCASSVGGPGRGSTEAFFGQGTRLTVV.

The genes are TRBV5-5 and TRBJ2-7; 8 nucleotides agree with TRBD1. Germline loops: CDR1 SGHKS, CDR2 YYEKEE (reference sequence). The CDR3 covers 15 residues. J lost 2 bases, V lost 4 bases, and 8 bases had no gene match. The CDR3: CASSRGTGVTYEQYF. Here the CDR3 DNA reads TGTGCCAGCAGCCGAGGGACAGGCGTGACCTACGAGCAGTACTTC.

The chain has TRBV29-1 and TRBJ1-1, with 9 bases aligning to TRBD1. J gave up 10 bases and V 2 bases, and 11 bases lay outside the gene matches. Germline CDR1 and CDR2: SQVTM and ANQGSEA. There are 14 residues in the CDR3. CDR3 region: CSVEPRSTTGGAFF. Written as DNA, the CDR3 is TGCAGCGTTGAACCCCGATCAACGACAGGGGGAGCTTTCTTT.

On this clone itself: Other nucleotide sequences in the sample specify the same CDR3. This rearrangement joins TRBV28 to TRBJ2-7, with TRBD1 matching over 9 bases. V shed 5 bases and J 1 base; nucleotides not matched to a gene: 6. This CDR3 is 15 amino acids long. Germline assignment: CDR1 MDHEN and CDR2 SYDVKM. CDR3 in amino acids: CASSPPGQGSYEQYF. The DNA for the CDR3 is TGTGCCAGCAGTCCCCCGGGACAGGGTTCCTACGAGCAGTACTTC.

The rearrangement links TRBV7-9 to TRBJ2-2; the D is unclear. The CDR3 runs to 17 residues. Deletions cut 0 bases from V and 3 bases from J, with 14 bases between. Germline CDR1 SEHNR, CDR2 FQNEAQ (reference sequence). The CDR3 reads CASSLAWTTDDTGELFF. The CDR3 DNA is TGTGCCAGCAGCTTAGCGTGGACGACTGACGACACCGGGGAGCTGTTTTTT.